These T cell receptor beta chains were read from a single sample in a study of type 1 regulatory T cells. Each CDR3 protein gets one entry after TCRdb re-called the reads with MiXCR. The table shows some 100,000 distinct CDR3 sequences, with roughly 31% occurring only once. Sequenced material: CD4+ T cells, either the whole sample or a sorted fraction (not recorded which). The source of these receptors is a human donor in good health. Both conserved end residues are part of each CDR3. A D gene is named only where the DNA matches it firmly. Clone size appears in some rows only: once, few, many, or a class for an expanded clone.

len: 14
v_gene: TRBV5-1
abundance: NA
j_gene: TRBJ2-7
d_gene: NA
CDR3nt: TGCGCCGGCAGCTCGGATAGCACCTCCTACGAGCAGTACTTC
CDR3aa: CAGSSDSTSYEQYF

len: 14
v_gene: TRBV6-6
abundance: NA
j_gene: TRBJ2-1
d_gene: NA
CDR3nt: TGTGCCAGCAGTTACTCGAAGGCGGGATACGATCAGTTCTTC
CDR3aa: CASSYSKAGYDQFF

len: 16
v_gene: TRBV7-6
abundance: NA
j_gene: TRBJ2-7
d_gene: TRBD1
CDR3nt: TGTGCCAGCAGCCCATTACAGGGGTCCGATTTTGGAGAGCAGTACTTC
CDR3aa: CASSPLQGSDFGEQYF

len: 15
v_gene: TRBV7-8
abundance: NA
j_gene: TRBJ1-2
d_gene: TRBD1
CDR3nt: TGTGCCAGCAGCTCACCGGGACAGGGCATCTATGGCTACACCTTC
CDR3aa: CASSSPGQGIYGYTF

len: 14
v_gene: TRBV14
abundance: NA
j_gene: TRBJ2-1
d_gene: NA
CDR3nt: TGTGCCAGCAGTGGGGCGGGGTCCTACAATGAGCAGTTCTTC
CDR3aa: CASSGAGSYNEQFF

len: 12
v_gene: TRBV5-1
abundance: many
j_gene: TRBJ2-1
d_gene: NA
CDR3nt: TGCGCCAGCAGCTTGGAGGAAGCTGAGCAGTTCTTC
CDR3aa: CASSLEEAEQFF

len: 16
v_gene: TRBV6-5
abundance: few
j_gene: TRBJ2-7
d_gene: TRBD1
CDR3nt: TGTGCCAGCAGTTACGGTGGGGCAGGGGGAGCCTACGAGCAGTACTTC
CDR3aa: CASSYGGAGGAYEQYF

len: 15
v_gene: TRBV30
abundance: NA
j_gene: TRBJ2-3
d_gene: NA
CDR3nt: TGTGCCTGGAGTGTACCCGGGGACCACACAGATACGCAGTATTTT
CDR3aa: CAWSVPGDHTDTQYF

len: 16
v_gene: TRBV5-6
abundance: few
j_gene: TRBJ2-1
d_gene: TRBD2
CDR3nt: TGTGCCAGCAGCCCGAGGACTAGCGGGAGGGAGTACGAGCAGTTCTTC
CDR3aa: CASSPRTSGREYEQFF

len: 14
v_gene: TRBV18
abundance: NA
j_gene: TRBJ2-7
d_gene: TRBD2
CDR3nt: TGTGCCAGCTCACCCTCCAGGACTAGTGATGAGCAGTACTTC
CDR3aa: CASSPSRTSDEQYF

len: 14
v_gene: TRBV5-1
abundance: NA
j_gene: TRBJ2-1
d_gene: NA
CDR3nt: TGCGCCAGCAGCTCGGACGGACTTTACAATGAGCAGTTCTTC
CDR3aa: CASSSDGLYNEQFF

len: 20
v_gene: TRBV6-2/TRBV6-3
abundance: NA
j_gene: TRBJ2-1
d_gene: TRBD2
CDR3nt: TGTGCCAGCAGTTACTCCCCGGGACTAGCGGATATTAGGACCTACAATGAGCAGTTCTTC
CDR3aa: CASSYSPGLADIRTYNEQFF

len: 14
v_gene: TRBV7-6
abundance: NA
j_gene: TRBJ1-1
d_gene: NA
CDR3nt: TGTGCCAGCAGCTATCAGGGTGGGGACACTGAAGCTTTCTTT
CDR3aa: CASSYQGGDTEAFF

len: 15
v_gene: TRBV20-1
abundance: few
j_gene: TRBJ2-5
d_gene: TRBD2
CDR3nt: TGCAGTGCTAGTCGAGGACTAGCAGGACAAGAGACCCAGTACTTC
CDR3aa: CSASRGLAGQETQYF

len: 15
v_gene: TRBV20-1
abundance: few
j_gene: TRBJ2-1
d_gene: TRBD2
CDR3nt: TGCAGTGCGACCCCCCTAGCGGGAGGCGGCAATGAGCAGTTCTTC
CDR3aa: CSATPLAGGGNEQFF

len: 15
v_gene: TRBV20-1
abundance: NA
j_gene: TRBJ1-6
d_gene: NA
CDR3nt: TGCAGTGCTAGAGACCCGACAGGAGCTTTTTCACCCCTCCACTTT
CDR3aa: CSARDPTGAFSPLHF

len: 16
v_gene: TRBV20-1
abundance: NA
j_gene: TRBJ2-1
d_gene: NA
CDR3nt: TGCAGTGCTAGAGATCCGGGGGTGGGCTCCTACAATGAGCAGTTCTTC
CDR3aa: CSARDPGVGSYNEQFF

len: 13
v_gene: TRBV20-1
abundance: few
j_gene: TRBJ2-7
d_gene: TRBD1
CDR3nt: TGCAGTGCTAGACGGGGACAGGACTACGAGCAGTACTTC
CDR3aa: CSARRGQDYEQYF

len: 12
v_gene: TRBV20-1
abundance: few
j_gene: TRBJ1-5
d_gene: NA
CDR3nt: TGCAGTGCTAGTGACAGCAATCAGCCCCAGCATTTT
CDR3aa: CSASDSNQPQHF

len: 11
v_gene: TRBV20-1
abundance: many
j_gene: TRBJ2-5
d_gene: NA
CDR3nt: TGCAGTGCTTCCTCAGAAGAGACCCAGTACTTC
CDR3aa: CSASSEETQYF

len: 15
v_gene: TRBV27
abundance: few
j_gene: TRBJ2-7
d_gene: NA
CDR3nt: TGTGCCAGCAGTCCTACGGGCTCGGGCCCGTACGAGCAGTACTTC
CDR3aa: CASSPTGSGPYEQYF

len: 16
v_gene: TRBV19
abundance: once
j_gene: TRBJ2-1
d_gene: TRBD1
CDR3nt: TGTGCCAGTAGTATCCCACAGGGGAGCTCCTACAATGAGCAGTTCTTC
CDR3aa: CASSIPQGSSYNEQFF

len: 15
v_gene: TRBV7-9
abundance: NA
j_gene: TRBJ2-1
d_gene: NA
CDR3nt: TGTGCCAGCAGCTTAGGTAGTACTACATCCGATGAGCAGTTCTTC
CDR3aa: CASSLGSTTSDEQFF

len: 15
v_gene: TRBV5-1
abundance: NA
j_gene: TRBJ2-5
d_gene: NA
CDR3nt: TGCGCCAGCAGCTTGGGGGCAGGCCCGCAAGAGACCCAGTACTTC
CDR3aa: CASSLGAGPQETQYF

len: 12
v_gene: TRBV20-1
abundance: NA
j_gene: TRBJ2-5
d_gene: NA
CDR3nt: TGCAGCTTAGGCAGGGGTGGCGAGACCCAGTACTTC
CDR3aa: CSLGRGGETQYF

len: 15
v_gene: TRBV20-1
abundance: few
j_gene: TRBJ2-5
d_gene: TRBD2
CDR3nt: TGCAGTGCCGAGACTAGCACCCCAGAGATGAGGACCCAGTACTTC
CDR3aa: CSAETSTPEMRTQYF

len: 13
v_gene: TRBV10-3
abundance: NA
j_gene: TRBJ2-6
d_gene: NA
CDR3nt: TGTGCCACCGGTTATGCGGGGGCCAACGTCCTGACTTTC
CDR3aa: CATGYAGANVLTF

len: 15
v_gene: TRBV28
abundance: NA
j_gene: TRBJ2-1
d_gene: NA
CDR3nt: TGTGCCACCAATCCCGGGTCCGCGACTTCCAATGAGCAGTTCTTC
CDR3aa: CATNPGSATSNEQFF

len: 16
v_gene: TRBV7-2
abundance: few
j_gene: TRBJ2-7
d_gene: NA
CDR3nt: TGTGCCAGCAGCCGTATACCTGAGACTAGGTCCTACGAGCAGTACTTC
CDR3aa: CASSRIPETRSYEQYF